The table lists the clone carrying this TCR beta chain with many counts. What it recognizes is unknown. These data are taken from a study of human T cells and chemical hapten exposure. Study-wide results and caveats: Controls had significantly fewer large CDR3 similarity clusters than were formed by expanded TCRs.

Time point indicated: patch test 3, about 24 weeks after DPC sensitization. Treatment given: therapeutic diphenylcyclopropenone sensitization with weekly scalp DPC. One entry per CDR3 protein results from TCRdb running MiXCR on the RACE reads. The table has under 75,000 distinct CDR3 sequences, around 10% seen once. The clonotype was recovered from a woman aged 45-65 years with alopecia areata. Some clones in this sample may be carry-over from other donors' samples. The material was whole blood, obtained in connection with sensitization to the hapten diphenylcyclopropenone (DPC).

The CDR3 region is CASSLFMSGSNGEQFF. CDR3 in DNA: TGTGCCAGCAGCCTATTTATGAGCGGGAGCAACGGCGAGCAGTTCTTC. The V gene is TRBV7-2, the J gene TRBJ2-1; 8 nucleotides agree with TRBD2. The CDR3 totals 16 residues. Germline trimming cut 5 bases from V and 10 bases from J; bases unmatched to any gene: 16. Looked up from germline, CDR1 is SGHTA and CDR2 is FQGNSA. Variable domain in full (rest from reference TRBV7-2 and TRBJ2-1): GAGVSQSPSNKVTEKGKDVELRCDPISGHTALYWYRQSLGQGLEFLIYFQGNSAPDKSGLPSDRFSAERTGGSVSTLTIQRTQQEDSAVYLCASSLFMSGSNGEQFFGPGTRLTVL.